The 28 T cell receptor beta chains in this list originate from one sample, sequenced in a study of cytomegalovirus exposure and HLA in healthy donors. The PCR ran on 60 Vbeta and 13 Jbeta primers. Some clones are missing from TCRdb's copy, which holds only in-frame ones; the method was immunoSEQ multiplex PCR. The sample table sets out 60,000 or so clones. The sequencing sample was made of PBMCs. These receptors came from a woman between 18 and 30 years old in good health and CMV-seronegative.

The rearrangement links TRBV7-9 to TRBJ1-1; D is undetermined. V lost 7 bases to trimming and J lost 2 bases, with 11 bases between them. There are 13 residues in the CDR3. Per the germline V gene, CDR1 is SEHNR and CDR2 is FQNEAQ (reference sequence). The CDR3 DNA sequence: TGTGCCAGCACCAGGCAGCCCAACACTGAAGCTTTCTTT. Translating gives CASTRQPNTEAFF.

The chain joins TRBV25-1 to TRBJ2-1, with 9 bases that match TRBD1. V shed 5 bases and J 6 bases; nucleotides not matched to a gene: 8. CDR3 length equals 15 residues. Germline V gene lookup returns CDR1 MGHDK and CDR2 SYGVNS. The CDR3 DNA sequence: TGTGCCAGCAGTCTAGGGGGACAGGGTGGCAATGAGCAGTTCTTC. Translation: CASSLGGQGGNEQFF.

The chain couples TRBV18 to TRBJ1-2; 8 nucleotides line up with TRBD1. Trimming took 6 bases from V and 6 from J; bases not matched to a gene: 15. There are 16 residues in the CDR3. CDR1 KGHSH and CDR2 LQKENI come from the germline V gene. The CDR3 loop is CASSRATGEVDDGYTF. The CDR3 coding sequence is TGTGCCAGCTCTCGCGCGACAGGGGAGGTAGATGATGGCTACACCTTC.

The rearrangement links TRBV9 to TRBJ1-4; 7 bases line up with TRBD1. The CDR3 totals 16 residues. V was clipped by 0 bases and J by 4 bases; unmatched bases: 6. CDR1 is SGDLS and CDR2 is YYNGEE in the germline V gene. CDR3 DNA sequence: TGTGCCAGCAGCGTAGCTACGGCAGGGGGTAATGAAAAACTGTTTTTT. Encoded protein: CASSVATAGGNEKLFF.

The chain uses TRBV7-9 and TRBJ2-1, with 8 positions matching TRBD2. V lost 5 bases and J lost 3; bases outside the gene matches: 9. CDR3 length: 16 residues. Germline V gene sequence: CDR1 SEHNR, CDR2 FQNEAQ (reference sequence). DNA of the CDR3: TGTGCCAGCAGCCAAACCTCGCGGGAGGACTACAATGAGCAGTTCTTC. It codes for CASSQTSREDYNEQFF.

The chain recombines TRBV2 with TRBJ2-5; 8 bases are a match to TRBD2. Germline V gene sequence: CDR1 SNHLY, CDR2 FYNNEI. The V and J ends lost 4 bases and 1 base, in that order; junction bases with no gene match: 5. The CDR3 sequence is 15 residues long. The CDR3 sequence is CASSARLAFQETQYF. In DNA, the CDR3 is TGTGCCAGCAGTGCCCGACTAGCGTTCCAAGAGACCCAGTACTTC.

The J gene is TRBJ2-3, the V gene TRBV19; 9 nucleotides agree with TRBD1. V shed 1 base, J shed 4 bases, and the junction held 3 bases outside the gene matches. Germline V lookup: CDR1 LNHDA, CDR2 SQIVND (reference sequence). The CDR3 contains 15 residues. CDR3 loop: CASSIGDRDPDTQYF. The CDR3 region has the DNA TGTGCCAGTAGTATAGGGGACAGGGACCCAGATACGCAGTATTTT.

V gene TRBV7-9 combines with J gene TRBJ2-7; D gene uncertain. CDR1 is SEHNR, CDR2 FQNEAQ, per germline (reference sequence). This CDR3 spans 17 amino acids. V lost 4 bases and J 5 bases, leaving 24 bases between the germline ends. The CDR3 nucleotides are TGTGCCAGCAGCTACAGAGCCGTCCTCCGACCGAACCACGAGCAGTACTTC. This gives the protein CASSYRAVLRPNHEQYF.

This chain connects TRBV4-1 to TRBJ1-1; D is undetermined. Germline V gene lookup returns CDR1 MGHRA and CDR2 YSYEKL. This CDR3 is 15 amino acids long. Trimming left V 6 bases short and J 6 bases short, with 20 bases between. The CDR3 region has the DNA TGCGCCAGCAGTCACCCGGGAAGGCATACGGCTGAAGCTTTCTTT. Its translation is CASSHPGRHTAEAFF.

The chain couples TRBV18 to TRBJ1-4; D call uncertain. Germline V lookup: CDR1 KGHSH, CDR2 LQKENI. Between the trimmed V and J ends, which lost 0 bases and 6 bases, there was a span of 11 bases. The CDR3 covers 15 residues. CDR3: CASSPPSSGHEKLFF. The DNA for the CDR3 is TGTGCCAGCTCACCACCTTCGTCAGGCCATGAAAAACTGTTTTTT. The variable domain in full, with the rest retrieved from reference TRBV18 and TRBJ1-4, is NAGVMQNPRHLVRRRGQEARLRCSPMKGHSHVYWYRQLPEEGLKFMVYLQKENIIDESGMPKERFSAEFPKEGPSILRIQQVVRGDSAAYFCASSPPSSGHEKLFFGSGTQLSVL.

The rearrangement links TRBV5-1 to TRBJ2-5; 12 bases match TRBD2. The ends lost 8 bases at V and 9 bases at J; junction bases unmatched: 17. The CDR3 totals 16 residues. The V gene's germline CDR1 is SGHRS and CDR2 YFSETQ. CDR3 sequence: CASAERSSGRASSQYF. CDR3 in DNA: TGCGCCAGTGCAGAAAGGTCTAGCGGGAGGGCCAGTTCCCAGTACTTC.

The chain couples TRBV6-6 to TRBJ2-3; TRBD2 matches 10 bases. The CDR3 spans 16 residues. With 5 bases clipped from V and 6 bases from J, the junction kept 11 bases outside the gene matches. The germline gives CDR1 MNHNY, CDR2 SVGAGI (reference sequence). The CDR3 reads CASSRGASGSMDTQYF. CDR3 DNA sequence: TGTGCCAGCAGTCGAGGGGCTAGCGGGAGTATGGATACGCAGTATTTT.

V is TRBV5-1 and J is TRBJ2-5; 9 bases are shared with TRBD2. The CDR3 covers 14 residues. The J segment lost 4 bases and the V segment lost 2 bases, leaving 3 bases of the junction unmatched. Germline-derived CDR1 and CDR2 are SGHRS and YFSETQ. The CDR3 reads CASSFSGSRETQYF. CDR3 coding DNA: TGCGCCAGCAGCTTTAGCGGGAGTAGAGAGACCCAGTACTTC.

The chain has TRBV7-9 and TRBJ2-5, with a possible D match to TRBD2 (6 bases). The germline V gene encodes CDR1 SEHNR and CDR2 FQNEAQ (reference sequence). V dropped 5 bases and J dropped 3 bases, with 13 bases sitting between them. CDR3 size: 14 residues. The CDR3 loop is CASSPSGLKETQYF. The DNA of the CDR3 is TGTGCCAGCAGCCCGTCTGGACTAAAAGAGACCCAGTACTTC.

The chain combines TRBV5-1 with TRBJ2-7; 13 bases are shared with TRBD2. This CDR3 is 15 amino acids long. V gave up 0 bases and J gave up 6 bases; unmatched junction bases: 3. The germline V gene has CDR1 SGHRS and CDR2 YFSETQ. CDR3 DNA sequence: TGCGCCAGCAGCTTGGGGACTAGCGGGAGCTCCGAGCAGTACTTC. Translated, it gives CASSLGTSGSSEQYF. Combining the CDR3 with reference TRBV5-1 and TRBJ2-7 gives the whole variable domain KAGVTQTPRYLIKTRGQQVTLSCSPISGHRSVSWYQQTPGQGLQFLFEYFSETQRNKGNFPGRFSGRQFSNSRSEMNVSTLELGDSALYLCASSLGTSGSSEQYFGPGTRLTVT.

The chain carries TRBV7-9 and TRBJ2-5; weak D call: TRBD1 (5 bases). This CDR3 has 16 amino acids. Trimming shortened V by 0 bases and J by 2 bases, and 13 bases separated the two germline ends. The germline CDR1 and CDR2 sequences are SEHNR and FQNEAQ (reference sequence). The CDR3 DNA follows: TGTGCCAGCAGCTTAGCGACTCCCAGGGCACAAGAGACCCAGTACTTC. Protein: CASSLATPRAQETQYF.

This rearrangement joins TRBV6-5 to TRBJ2-5, with a possible D match to TRBD1 (5 bases). The end of the DNA aligns better with TRBJ2-7, so the J call may be wrong. The CDR3 spans 15 residues. Germline V gene lookup returns CDR1 MNHEY and CDR2 SVGAGI. CDR3 nucleotide sequence: TGTGCCAGCAGTTACTCGGGGCGGTCGATCTACGAGCAGTACTTC. Protein sequence: CASSYSGRSIYEQYF.

This sequence joins TRBV15 and TRBJ2-7; the D gene is possibly TRBD2 (7 bases). The CDR3 is made up of 14 amino acids. The germline CDR1 and CDR2 sequences are LNHNV and YYDKDF (reference sequence). The ends were cut back, 1 base at V and 6 bases at J, with 13 bases in the middle. The CDR3 bases are TGTGCCACCAGCAGAGGAGGGGGAGGGGGCGAGCAGTACTTC. Residues: CATSRGGGGGEQYF.

The chain employs TRBV5-8 and TRBJ1-6, with 8 positions matching TRBD1. The junction had 6 bases not matched to a gene; V was cut back by 2 bases and J by 8 bases. The CDR3 length is 15 residues. Germline CDR1 is SGHTS and CDR2 is YDEGEE. The CDR3 sequence: CASSLQGDTYSPLHF. The CDR3 bases are TGTGCCAGCAGCTTACAGGGGGATACTTATTCACCCCTCCACTTT.

This chain uses TRBV25-1 with TRBJ2-5; 12 positions agree with TRBD1. The germline V gene has CDR1 MGHDK and CDR2 SYGVNS. This CDR3 spans 17 amino acids. V lost 1 base to trimming and J lost 3 bases; unmatched junction nucleotides: 6. Written as DNA, the CDR3 is TGTGCCAGCAGTGAATTTCGCGGGACAGGGGGCGAAGAGACCCAGTACTTC. It is translated as CASSEFRGTGGEETQYF.

The chain employs TRBV5-1 and TRBJ1-1; the match to TRBD1 covers 7 bases. After removal of 2 bases from V and 4 bases from J, the junction contained 5 bases not matched to a gene. The CDR3 has 14 residues. CDR1 is SGHRS, CDR2 YFSETQ, per germline. In DNA form, the CDR3 reads TGCGCCAGCAGCTTAACGACAGGGTTCACTGAAGCTTTCTTT. Translating it yields CASSLTTGFTEAFF.

The gene calls are TRBV6-5 and TRBJ2-5; D uncertain. Germline lookup yields CDR1 MNHEY and CDR2 SVGAGI. The V end was cut by 5 bases, the J end by 4 bases, with 14 bases between. The CDR3 consists of 14 residues. The CDR3 protein is CASSLSSNGETQYF. For the CDR3, the DNA is TGTGCCAGCAGTCTAAGCTCCAATGGAGAGACCCAGTACTTC.

V gene TRBV11-2 combines with J gene TRBJ1-1, with TRBD1 matching over 7 bases. With 3 bases clipped from V and 7 bases from J, the junction kept 11 bases outside the gene matches. The CDR3 totals 15 residues. Germline assignment: CDR1 SGHAT and CDR2 FQNNGV. The CDR3 spells CASSFNRDRHYEAFF. For the CDR3, the DNA is TGTGCCAGCAGCTTTAACCGGGACAGACACTATGAAGCTTTCTTT. Full variable domain (rest looked up from reference TRBV11-2 and TRBJ1-1): EAGVAQSPRYKIIEKRQSVAFWCNPISGHATLYWYQQILGQGPKLLIQFQNNGVVDDSQLPKDRFSAERLKGVDSTLKIQPAKLEDSAVYLCASSFNRDRHYEAFFGQGTRLTVV.

The genes are TRBV7-2 and TRBJ2-7; D might be TRBD1 (5 bases). The germline V gene encodes CDR1 SGHTA and CDR2 FQGNSA. The CDR3 totals 15 residues. V was shortened by 5 bases and J by 0 bases, with 14 bases between the two germline ends. This CDR3 reads CASSKQATNSYEQYF. The CDR3 DNA reads as TGTGCCAGCAGCAAACAGGCTACCAACTCCTACGAGCAGTACTTC.

The rearrangement uses TRBV5-4 and TRBJ1-1; D gene uncertain. This CDR3 comprises 13 residues. The germline V gene encodes CDR1 SGHNT and CDR2 YYREEE (reference sequence). Trimming removed 1 base at V and 11 bases at J, with 15 bases between. The chain's CDR3 is CASSLRELGRAFF. The CDR3, as DNA: TGTGCCAGCAGCTTGCGGGAATTGGGTCGGGCTTTCTTT.

The V gene is TRBV11-2, the J gene TRBJ1-5; D may be TRBD1 (6 bases). Trimming took off 4 bases at V and 5 bases at J, with 9 bases between the two ends. The germline V gene encodes CDR1 SGHAT and CDR2 FQNNGV. The CDR3 consists of 13 residues. The CDR3 sequence: CASSYKGDQPQHF. In DNA form, the CDR3 reads TGTGCCAGCAGCTACAAGGGGGATCAGCCCCAGCATTTT.

This chain links TRBV4-2 with TRBJ2-3, with a weak D call TRBD1 (5 bases). The germline V and J ends were trimmed by 1 base and 4 bases, with 15 bases remaining between them. The CDR3 length is 16 residues. Germline V CDR1 and CDR2: LGHNA, YNFKEQ. This chain's CDR3 is CASSQGPREGSDTQYF. The CDR3 DNA reads TGTGCCAGCAGCCAAGGCCCCAGGGAAGGGTCAGATACGCAGTATTTT.

The chain's CDR3 is CASAAGSGEKLFF. Written as DNA, the CDR3 is TGCGCCAGCGCGGCAGGGTCGGGTGAAAAACTGTTTTTT. V and J are TRBV5-1 and TRBJ1-4, with D possibly TRBD1 on 5 matching bases. Germline V gives CDR1 SGHRS, CDR2 YFSETQ. CDR3 length equals 13 residues. V shed 7 bases and J shed 7 bases, with 14 bases lying between them.